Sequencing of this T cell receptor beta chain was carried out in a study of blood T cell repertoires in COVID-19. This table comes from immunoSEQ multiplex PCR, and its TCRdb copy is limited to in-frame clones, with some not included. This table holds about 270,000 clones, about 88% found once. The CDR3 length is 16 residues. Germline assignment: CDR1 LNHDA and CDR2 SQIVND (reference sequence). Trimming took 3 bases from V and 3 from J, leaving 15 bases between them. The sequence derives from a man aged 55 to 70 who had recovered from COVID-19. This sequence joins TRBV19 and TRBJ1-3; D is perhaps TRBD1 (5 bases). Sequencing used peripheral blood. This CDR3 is CASSIVQQGSGNTIYF. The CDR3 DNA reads TGTGCCAGTAGTATCGTTCAGCAGGGAAGTGGAAACACCATATATTTT.